Listed below are T cell receptor beta chains from one sample, sequenced in a study of tumor and adjacent non-tumor tissue in lung cancer. One entry per CDR3 protein, called by TCRdb with MiXCR from the multiplex PCR reads. The sample lists 60,000 or so distinct CDR3 sequences, around two thirds seen once, with around 33% in the top ten. Input material: distant non-tumor lung tissue. Receptor source: a man aged 65-85 years with non-small cell lung cancer. Each CDR3 is given with its conserved first and last residue. The size entry is marked missing in some rows and otherwise reads once, few, many or a size class.

j_call | v_call | clone_size | cdr3_aa
TRBJ1-2 | TRBV14 | few | CASSQDLRNYGYTF
TRBJ2-6 | TRBV20-1 | NA | CSARASDGGANVLTF
TRBJ2-7 | TRBV28 | NA | CASSRDRGTYEQYF
TRBJ2-6 | TRBV30 | few | CAWRGIRDTGANVLTF
TRBJ1-1 | TRBV6-1 | NA | CVRSEGQLSFGTEAFF
TRBJ2-2 | TRBV5-1 | NA | CASTPQLADTEELFF
TRBJ2-3 | TRBV6-2/TRBV6-3 | NA | CASSLGIGTDTQYF
TRBJ2-7 | TRBV30 | many | CAWSARYEQYF
TRBJ2-3 | TRBV11-2 | NA | CASGPRLTSSTDTQYF
TRBJ1-2 | TRBV10-3 | NA | CAIRGSTGAINHCYTF
TRBJ2-7 | TRBV6-5 | NA | CASRLEDEQYF
TRBJ2-5 | TRBV29-1 | NA | CIVEAGVEETQYF
TRBJ2-3 | TRBV6-1 | NA | CVSEEGAHTDTQYF
TRBJ2-1 | TRBV4-1 | many | CASSQDPRGVDYNEQFF
TRBJ1-6 | TRBV11-2 | NA | CASSTRDRVFSPLHF
TRBJ2-2 | TRBV4-1 | NA | CASSQEVARNTVELFF
TRBJ2-1 | TRBV11-2 | medium-sized | CASSLASSGYNEQFF
TRBJ1-6 | TRBV6-5 | many | CASSPDPKISPLHF